Given below is one TCR beta chain in context. Its matching antigen is unknown. Trimming stripped 5 bases from V and 11 bases from J, with 7 bases between. The CDR3 is 11 amino acids. The germline V gene encodes CDR1 MDHEN and CDR2 SYDVKM. The data originate from a study of shared clonotypes between healthy human individuals. The naive CD8 subset, CD45RO-negative cells positively selected for CCR7, excluded terminally differentiated effector memory CD45RA+ cells. All of the donors resided in Nashville, Tennessee, and each was a Caucasian adult. Using immunoSEQ multiplex PCR, the repertoire was profiled, and TCRdb retains in-frame clones only, with some absent. The table lists 2 million or so clones, about 94% of them singletons. Points from the study as a whole: Sorted-subset sequencing was shown by rarefaction to be incomplete despite large depth. Across subsets, estimated richness was generally greater for naive than for memory populations.

The chain has TRBV28 and TRBJ1-6; D not certain. The clonotype was recovered from a man younger than 35 in good health. Sequences were obtained from naive CD8+ T cells sorted from blood. The CDR3: CASSPGTPLHF. The CDR3 bases are TGTGCCAGCAGTCCCGGGACACCCCTCCACTTT.